This record looks at one T cell receptor (beta chain) sequence and its context. Its antigen is unidentified. This sample is drawn from a study of radiotherapy plus CTLA-4 blockade in lung cancer. General study results and limits: Early blood T cell clone changes and increased post-radiation serum interferon-beta were reportedly the strongest response predictors. Blood-borne expansion of tumor-derived TCR clones followed radiotherapy plus ipilimumab.

The CDR3 is made up of 14 amino acids. Trimming took off 5 bases at V and 8 bases at J, with 13 bases between the two ends. Germline assignment: CDR1 LNHDA and CDR2 SQIVND (reference sequence). Repertoires were generated with immunoSEQ multiplex PCR, while TCRdb's copy carries only in-frame clones and drops some. The data contain tens of thousands of clones, approximately 78% of them singletons. The V gene is TRBV19, the J gene TRBJ1-6; a weak D match, TRBD1 (5 bases). The TCR comes from a human donor with non-small cell lung cancer who had stable disease on radiotherapy plus ipilimumab. The sequencing used peripheral blood, collected from a patient treated with radiotherapy plus ipilimumab. The CDR3 region has the DNA TGTGCCAGTAGTGCCCTAGGGGTCGATTCACCCCTCCACTTT. Its translation: CASSALGVDSPLHF.